The next 32 T cell receptor beta chains were all read from a single sample in a study of a mutant IDH1 vaccine in newly diagnosed glioma. This table comes from immunoSEQ multiplex PCR, and its TCRdb copy is limited to in-frame clones, with some not included. The repertoire has 60,000 to 65,000 clones, roughly four fifths of them found once; the top ten carry 3.5% to 4%. The time point: week 47, end of study. Each vaccine dose was 300 ug of mutant IDH1 20-mer peptide, with topical imiquimod. Their specific antigens are unknown. The input for sequencing was PBMCs, taken from a glioma patient whose treatment included an IDH1 peptide vaccine. The source is a man under 40 with glioma.

The gene calls are TRBV2 and TRBJ1-1; no clear D gene. With 8 bases removed from V and 10 bases from J, the gap between germline ends came to 14 bases. CDR3 length: 11 residues. Germline values: CDR1 SNHLY, CDR2 FYNNEI. DNA of the CDR3: TGTGCCAGCGCTTCCTCAGGTGGAGCTTTCTTT. Translation gives CASASSGGAFF.

This chain connects TRBV7-9 to TRBJ2-7; a weak D match, TRBD1 (6 bases). The V end lost 5 bases, the J end lost 3 bases, and 8 bases lay between the germline ends. This CDR3 has 12 amino acids. The germline gives CDR1 SEHNR, CDR2 FQNEAQ (reference sequence). The CDR3 bases are TGTGCCAGCAGCCCGACAGGCTACGAGCAGTACTTC. It encodes CASSPTGYEQYF.

V usage is TRBV6-6 and J usage is TRBJ2-4; D assignment may be TRBD1 or TRBD2 (6 bases each). CDR3 length: 16 amino acids. The V end was cut by 6 bases, the J end by 0 bases, with 15 bases between. CDR1 MNHNY and CDR2 SVGAGI come from the germline V gene (reference sequence). DNA of the CDR3: TGTGCCAGCAGATTGGGGGGCGAGATAGCCAAAAACATTCAGTACTTC. It is translated as CASRLGGEIAKNIQYF.

V usage is TRBV30 and J usage is TRBJ2-2; 8 positions match TRBD1. V trimming: 6 bases; J trimming: 5 bases; junction bases outside the gene matches: 8. Germline assignment: CDR1 GTSNPN and CDR2 SVGIG (reference sequence). CDR3 length equals 14 residues. CDR3: CACYRGWVTGELFF. Here the CDR3 DNA reads TGTGCCTGTTACAGGGGGTGGGTTACCGGGGAGCTGTTTTTT.

The V and J genes are TRBV10-3 and TRBJ2-3; 15 bases line up with TRBD2. Germline-derived CDR1 and CDR2 are ENHRY and SYGVKD. Trimming at V came to 3 bases and at J to 2 bases, leaving 6 bases not matched to a gene. There are 18 residues in the CDR3. For the CDR3, the DNA is TGTGCCATCAGTGAACCGGGACTAGCGGGGGGACCCACAGATACGCAGTATTTT. Encoded protein: CAISEPGLAGGPTDTQYF.

The chain carries TRBV6-1 and TRBJ2-5; D is uncertain. V was pared by 8 bases and J by 2 bases, with 12 bases between. The CDR3 has 13 residues. Germline V gene lookup returns CDR1 MNHNS and CDR2 SASEGT. CDR3 protein: CASRKPLQETQYF. The DNA for the CDR3 is TGTGCCAGCCGGAAGCCTCTACAAGAGACCCAGTACTTC.

The chain has TRBV5-1 and TRBJ2-2, with D unresolved. The CDR3 is 14 amino acids. V gave up 6 bases and J gave up 6 bases, with 15 bases separating them. Germline lookup yields CDR1 SGHRS and CDR2 YFSETQ. The CDR3 DNA is TGCGCCAGCATGGTCCCCGGCCGGGCCGGGGAGCTGTTTTTT. Translated, it gives CASMVPGRAGELFF. The full variable domain, completed using reference TRBV5-1 and TRBJ2-2, is KAGVTQTPRYLIKTRGQQVTLSCSPISGHRSVSWYQQTPGQGLQFLFEYFSETQRNKGNFPGRFSGRQFSNSRSEMNVSTLELGDSALYLCASMVPGRAGELFFGEGSRLTVL.

This sequence joins TRBV29-1 and TRBJ2-7, with 7 bases fitting TRBD2. The length of the CDR3 is 14 residues. Germline V gene data show CDR1 as SQVTM and CDR2 as ANQGSEA. V lost 4 bases to trimming and J lost 2 bases; unmatched junction nucleotides: 8. This CDR3 is CSVVLGLAAYEQYF. In DNA form, the CDR3 reads TGCAGCGTTGTCTTGGGGCTAGCGGCCTACGAGCAGTACTTC.

The count of this clone is one. The chain employs TRBV6-5 and TRBJ1-3, with TRBD1 identical over 7 bases. The V and J ends lost 10 bases and 4 bases, in that order; junction bases with no gene match: 10. The CDR3 has 14 residues. Per the germline V gene, CDR1 is MNHEY and CDR2 is SVGAGI. The CDR3: CATSTGVGGNTIYF. The CDR3 DNA follows: TGTGCCACATCAACAGGGGTCGGCGGAAACACCATATATTTT.

The chain uses TRBV19 and TRBJ2-1; 7 bases fit TRBD1. CDR1 and CDR2 from the germline V gene are LNHDA and SQIVND (reference sequence). V lost 6 bases to trimming and J lost 9 bases; unmatched junction nucleotides: 11. CDR3 length: 14 amino acids. The CDR3 coding sequence is TGTGCCAGTAGGAGACAGGGTTCGGGCACTGAGCAGTTCTTC. Amino acids: CASRRQGSGTEQFF.

This chain uses TRBV11-2 with TRBJ1-5; no firm D call. The germline V and J ends were trimmed by 5 bases and 1 base, with 12 bases remaining between them. The CDR3 runs to 15 residues. Germline lookup yields CDR1 SGHAT and CDR2 FQNNGV. The CDR3 region has the DNA TGTGCCAGCAGCGAAAGCGGCGGGAGCAATCAGCCCCAGCATTTT. Translation: CASSESGGSNQPQHF.

The V call is TRBV5-4, the J call TRBJ2-1; TRBD2 matches 13 bases. This CDR3 comprises 17 residues. Unmatched junction bases numbered 8, after V lost 4 bases and J lost 4 bases. CDR1 and CDR2 (germline): SGHNT, YYREEE (reference sequence). DNA for the CDR3: TGTGCCAGCAGCGTCGGACTAGCGGGGGTCCATTACAATGAGCAGTTCTTC. It specifies CASSVGLAGVHYNEQFF.

The V and J genes are TRBV7-9 and TRBJ2-3; D call uncertain. Trimming pared 5 bases from V and 2 bases from J, leaving 11 bases between. The CDR3 totals 14 residues. CDR1 is SEHNR and CDR2 is FQNEAQ in the germline V gene (reference sequence). The CDR3 region has the DNA TGTGCCAGCAGCCCTAGGGCCTACACAGATACGCAGTATTTT. Amino acid sequence: CASSPRAYTDTQYF.

The chain has TRBV18 and TRBJ1-1, with a weak D call TRBD1 (6 bases). The V gene's germline CDR1 is KGHSH and CDR2 LQKENI. V lost 4 bases, J lost 3 bases, and 12 bases lay in between. There are 14 residues in the CDR3. In nucleotides, the CDR3 is TGTGCCAGCTCACGCGCCCCAGGGGACACTGAAGCTTTCTTT. Protein product: CASSRAPGDTEAFF.

V gene TRBV18 combines with J gene TRBJ2-1, with D unclear. Germline V gene data show CDR1 as KGHSH and CDR2 as LQKENI. V was shortened by 3 bases and J by 12 bases, with 15 bases between the two germline ends. This CDR3 contains 13 residues. The CDR3 is CASSPQLGLGQFF. In DNA form, the CDR3 reads TGTGCCAGCTCACCCCAGCTGGGTTTGGGGCAGTTCTTC.

The rearrangement joins TRBV6-5 to TRBJ1-5; D might be TRBD1 (5 bases). Germline CDR1 and CDR2: MNHEY and SVGAGI. CDR3 size: 15 residues. The germline V and J ends were trimmed by 6 bases and 6 bases, with 18 bases remaining between them. The CDR3 DNA is TGTGCCAGCAGCCACGGTCGGGGGACGGGTCAGCCCCAGCATTTT. Encoded protein: CASSHGRGTGQPQHF.

This clone was observed a single time. The CDR3 bases are TGTGCCAGCAGCCGTATCACAGGGGGCCAAGAGACCCAGTACTTC. As protein: CASSRITGGQETQYF. The chain is built from TRBV11-2 and TRBJ2-5, with 8 bases that match TRBD1. The CDR3 covers 15 residues. Germline lookup yields CDR1 SGHAT and CDR2 FQNNGV. V lost 5 bases, J lost 1 base, and 6 bases stayed unmatched.

The chain combines TRBV4-1 with TRBJ1-2; possible D gene TRBD1, 6 bases. Trimming pared 2 bases from V and 4 bases from J, leaving 17 bases between. The CDR3 loop spans 16 amino acids. Per the germline V gene, CDR1 is MGHRA and CDR2 is YSYEKL. The CDR3 DNA follows: TGCGCCAGCAGCCAACCGTTACAGGGTAGGTCCTATGGCTACACCTTC. It translates to CASSQPLQGRSYGYTF.

The rearrangement joins TRBV6-1 to TRBJ1-2, with D perhaps matching TRBD1 (5 bases). The germline V gene encodes CDR1 MNHNS and CDR2 SASEGT. V lost 2 bases and J lost 3, with 10 bases in between. This CDR3 has 14 amino acids. CDR3 sequence: CASSESRGYYGYTF. DNA of the CDR3: TGTGCCAGCAGTGAATCGAGGGGCTACTATGGCTACACCTTC.

V gene TRBV28 combines with J gene TRBJ1-3; D ambiguous. Trimming removed 3 bases from V and 0 bases from J, with 9 bases in between. The CDR3 runs to 15 residues. Germline V gene lookup returns CDR1 MDHEN and CDR2 SYDVKM. The CDR3 loop is CASSFGDYSGNTIYF. The CDR3, as DNA: TGTGCCAGCAGTTTTGGGGATTACTCTGGAAACACCATATATTTT.

This clone was observed once. V is TRBV19 and J is TRBJ2-4; 10 bases fit TRBD1. The CDR3 is 19 residues long. Germline loops: CDR1 LNHDA, CDR2 SQIVND (reference sequence). V dropped 3 bases and J dropped 3; count of bases not matched to a gene: 14. The CDR3 nucleotides are TGTGCCAGTAGTATTAATCCCCGGACAGGGGGTAATTACAAAAACATTCAGTACTTC. Residues: CASSINPRTGGNYKNIQYF.

The chain combines TRBV6-6 with TRBJ1-3; D is unclear. V lost 2 bases and J lost 0, with 8 bases in between. This CDR3 is 15 amino acids long. Per the germline V gene, CDR1 is MNHNY and CDR2 is SVGAGI (reference sequence). The CDR3 sequence is CASSYRRDSGNTIYF. The CDR3 region has the DNA TGTGCCAGCAGTTACAGGCGAGACTCTGGAAACACCATATATTTT.

In DNA form, the CDR3 reads TGTGCCAGCAGTTCCGAGCCAGGGAATGCGGCTCAGCCCCAGCATTTT. Protein sequence: CASSSEPGNAAQPQHF. V usage is TRBV6-5 and J usage is TRBJ1-5; weak D call: TRBD1 (5 bases). Looked up from germline, CDR1 is MNHEY and CDR2 is SVGAGI. This CDR3 contains 16 residues. The germline V and J ends were trimmed by 4 bases and 6 bases, with 19 bases remaining between them.

The V gene is TRBV19, the J gene TRBJ1-6, with a tentative D call TRBD1 (5 bases). CDR3 length: 15 amino acids. V gave up 2 bases and J gave up 5 bases, with 10 bases separating them. Germline CDR1 reads LNHDA; CDR2 reads SQIVND (reference sequence). The DNA of the CDR3 is TGTGCCAGTAGTATATCAGGGAGAAATAATTCACCCCTCCACTTT. Protein product: CASSISGRNNSPLHF.

V usage is TRBV4-1 and J usage is TRBJ2-7; tentative D call: TRBD1 (6 bases). This CDR3 spans 15 amino acids. CDR1 and CDR2 (germline): MGHRA, YSYEKL. Trimming removed 5 bases at V and 2 bases at J, with 16 bases between. The CDR3 DNA follows: TGCGCCAGCAGCGTTCGACAGGACGCTACCTACGAGCAGTACTTC. Amino acid sequence: CASSVRQDATYEQYF.

In its sample, this clone was seen once. The chain employs TRBV29-1 and TRBJ1-2, with 10 nucleotides matching TRBD1. CDR3 length: 13 amino acids. Looked up from germline, CDR1 is SQVTM and CDR2 is ANQGSEA. V shed 5 bases and J 2 bases; nucleotides not matched to a gene: 2. The CDR3 nucleotides read TGCAGCGTTAGACAGGGGGCGAACTATGGCTACACCTTC. Translation gives CSVRQGANYGYTF.

This clone came up a few times. The chain has TRBV18 and TRBJ2-1, with 7 positions matching TRBD2. J was trimmed by 12 bases and V by 3 bases; bases with no gene match: 5. This CDR3 spans 12 amino acids. Germline loops: CDR1 KGHSH, CDR2 LQKENI. CDR3 bases: TGTGCCAGCTCACCGATGGAGCGGGGGCAGTTCTTC. The encoded protein is CASSPMERGQFF.

The V gene is TRBV5-1, the J gene TRBJ1-4, with D possibly being TRBD1 (6 bases). V was clipped by 5 bases and J by 7 bases, with 12 bases between them. Germline V gene sequence: CDR1 SGHRS, CDR2 YFSETQ. The CDR3 is 13 amino acids. The CDR3, as DNA: TGCGCCAGCAGTGGGGGGCGAGGTGAAAAACTGTTTTTT. It is translated as CASSGGRGEKLFF. The full variable domain, rest sourced from reference TRBV5-1 and TRBJ1-4, is KAGVTQTPRYLIKTRGQQVTLSCSPISGHRSVSWYQQTPGQGLQFLFEYFSETQRNKGNFPGRFSGRQFSNSRSEMNVSTLELGDSALYLCASSGGRGEKLFFGSGTQLSVL.

The chain's CDR3 is CASNTGQGEAFF. CDR3 in DNA: TGCGCCAGCAATACCGGACAGGGTGAAGCTTTCTTT. The rearrangement links TRBV10-1 to TRBJ1-1; 8 nucleotides agree with TRBD1. This CDR3 contains 12 residues. Germline CDR1 WNHNN, CDR2 SYGVQD (reference sequence). Unmatched junction bases numbered 5, after V lost 7 bases and J lost 7 bases.

This clone was observed a handful of times. The chain employs TRBV2 and TRBJ1-2; the D gene is possibly TRBD1 (6 bases). The CDR3 runs to 13 residues. Trimming stripped 6 bases from V and 6 bases from J, with 14 bases between. Looked up from germline, CDR1 is SNHLY and CDR2 is FYNNEI. The CDR3 loop reads CASRTPSGDGYTF. The CDR3 bases are TGTGCCAGCAGGACACCATCAGGGGATGGCTACACCTTC.

A few counts support this clone. V gene TRBV15 combines with J gene TRBJ2-3; 10 bases align to TRBD1. The CDR3 totals 16 residues. Germline lookup yields CDR1 LNHNV and CDR2 YYDKDF (reference sequence). V shed 1 base and J 2 bases; nucleotides not matched to a gene: 3. The CDR3 DNA is TGTGCCACCAGCAGAGGGGACAGGGGCTACACAGATACGCAGTATTTT. Protein: CATSRGDRGYTDTQYF. Looking up the rest from reference TRBV15 and TRBJ2-3 gives the full variable domain: DAMVIQNPRYQVTQFGKPVTLSCSQTLNHNVMYWYQQKSSQAPKLLFHYYDKDFNNEADTPDNFQSRRPNTSFCFLDIRSPGLGDTAMYLCATSRGDRGYTDTQYFGPGTRLTVL.

The chain employs TRBV7-9 and TRBJ1-1; possible D gene TRBD1, 6 bases. V lost 3 bases and J lost 5, with 19 bases in between. CDR1 and CDR2 from the germline V gene are SEHNR and FQNEAQ (reference sequence). The CDR3 sequence is 16 residues long. The CDR3 reads CASSFGGGGSGTEAFF. The CDR3 DNA reads TGTGCCAGCAGCTTCGGTGGAGGGGGGTCGGGAACTGAAGCTTTCTTT.